This T cell receptor beta chain comes out of a study of blood T cell repertoires in COVID-19. On the study more broadly: The study drew acute and convalescent COVID-19 samples from the United States, Italy and Spain. From T cells, B-cell-depleted T cells, or PBMCs came the material, which was cDNA or gDNA.

V shed 4 bases and J 4 bases; nucleotides not matched to a gene: 8. CDR3 length: 15 residues. Germline values: CDR1 KGHDR, CDR2 SFDVKD. Authors' analysis steps: Reference gene primers were amplified, and this amplification served to estimate nucleated cell counts. Method: immunoSEQ multiplex PCR; TCRdb's copy keeps in-frame clones and lacks some. That table gives V, J and clone size, and the DNA gave D and trimming. The profile covers 89,000 or so clones, with 86% appearing a single time and 8% taken by the ten largest. The chain couples TRBV24-1 to TRBJ1-2; 7 positions match TRBD1. The receptor's source is a man aged 45-60 years with active COVID-19. Sequencing was done on a sample of peripheral blood. The CDR3 sequence: CATSDHPGTVYGYTF. Here the CDR3 DNA reads TGTGCCACCAGTGACCACCCCGGGACAGTCTATGGCTACACCTTC.